This TCR beta chain stems from a study of low-dose radiotherapy and immunotherapy resistance in tumors. For the study at large: At a dose of 200 mg/m2, intravenous cyclophosphamide was given every two weeks, one day before radiation and immunotherapy. Daily oral aspirin at 300 mg began on cycle 1 day 1 and lasted four cycles.

On this clonotype itself: This likely traces to a read error, being one base from a far larger clone.

Sample time point: before trial treatment. Both TCRalpha and TCRbeta chains were reverse transcribed with V-gene-specific primers. Amplification, which lasted 15 to 20 PCR cycles, used a constant-region primer and V-primer adapter to amplify TCRs. Amplification (by in vitro transcription) was performed on isolated mRNA. TCRdb reprocessed the reads with MiXCR, giving one entry per CDR3 protein. The data show around 80,000 distinct CDR3 sequences, about 20% seen once. The TCR was taken from a male donor with prostate cancer. This specimen consisted of PBMCs, obtained before treatment.

The CDR3 spells CASSPRQGASYEQFF. The CDR3 nucleotides are TGTGCCAGCAGCCCAAGACAGGGGGCTTCCTACGAGCAGTTCTTC. The chain carries TRBV6-2 or TRBV6-3 and TRBJ2-1, with 10 positions matching TRBD1. This CDR3 has 15 amino acids. The V segment lost 6 bases and the J segment 10 bases; nucleotides outside the gene matches: 12. Germline-derived CDR1 and CDR2 are MNHEY and SVGEGT.